A selection of T cell receptor beta chains follows, all from one sample in a study of CD8+ T cells in alopecia areata. Sequencing used immunoSEQ multiplex PCR; TCRdb keeps in-frame clones, though not all of them. Of over 150,000 clones listed, around 50% are singletons. Sample: CD8+ T cells sorted from blood. These receptors all come from a human donor in good health. CDR3s include the opening cysteine and the closing phenylalanine or tryptophan. D genes are given only for firm matches. A clone size is listed for some rows: how often the clone was seen (once, few, many), or a class if it is expanded.

clone size: .; V gene: TRBV6-5; D gene: .; J gene: TRBJ1-2; CDR3 protein: CASSYGRGYTF; CDR3 DNA: TGTGCCAGCAGTTACGGGCGAGGCTACACCTTC
clone size: .; V gene: TRBV5-8; D gene: TRBD1; J gene: TRBJ1-2; CDR3 protein: CASSLGQGTIANYGYTF; CDR3 DNA: TGTGCCAGCAGCTTAGGACAGGGAACCATAGCGAACTATGGCTACACCTTC
clone size: .; V gene: TRBV9; D gene: .; J gene: TRBJ1-1; CDR3 protein: CASSPGGKGVTEAFF; CDR3 DNA: TGTGCCAGCAGCCCCGGGGGTAAGGGGGTGACTGAAGCTTTCTTT
clone size: .; V gene: TRBV4-1; D gene: .; J gene: TRBJ1-5; CDR3 protein: CASSQDGVTQHF; CDR3 DNA: TGCGCCAGCAGCCAGGACGGAGTCACCCAGCATTTT
clone size: once; V gene: TRBV11-1; D gene: .; J gene: TRBJ2-1; CDR3 protein: CASSFRGLDEQFF; CDR3 DNA: TGTGCCAGCAGCTTTAGGGGCTTGGATGAGCAGTTCTTC
clone size: .; V gene: TRBV7-2; D gene: .; J gene: TRBJ1-2; CDR3 protein: CASSPGTPSGYTF; CDR3 DNA: TGTGCCAGCAGCCCTGGGACACCGTCAGGCTACACCTTC
clone size: .; V gene: TRBV7-6; D gene: TRBD1; J gene: TRBJ1-1; CDR3 protein: CASSPRTGLGDTEAFF; CDR3 DNA: TGTGCCAGCAGCCCTAGGACAGGCCTTGGGGACACTGAAGCTTTCTTT
clone size: .; V gene: TRBV29-1; D gene: .; J gene: TRBJ2-7; CDR3 protein: CSVGSEEQYF; CDR3 DNA: TGCAGCGTTGGGAGTGAGGAGCAGTACTTC
clone size: .; V gene: TRBV29-1; D gene: TRBD2; J gene: TRBJ2-7; CDR3 protein: CSVGTSGDSYEQYF; CDR3 DNA: TGCAGCGTTGGCACTAGCGGAGACTCCTACGAGCAGTACTTC
clone size: .; V gene: TRBV4-1; D gene: .; J gene: TRBJ1-1; CDR3 protein: CASSQGKNVRSTEAFF; CDR3 DNA: TGCGCCAGCAGCCAAGGGAAGAACGTTCGTTCCACTGAAGCTTTCTTT
clone size: .; V gene: TRBV30; D gene: .; J gene: TRBJ2-1; CDR3 protein: CAWRAGINEQFF; CDR3 DNA: TGTGCCTGGAGGGCAGGGATCAATGAGCAGTTCTTC
clone size: .; V gene: TRBV5-1; D gene: .; J gene: TRBJ1-2; CDR3 protein: CASSLEGGLNGYTF; CDR3 DNA: TGCGCCAGCAGCTTAGAAGGGGGGTTGAATGGCTACACCTTC
clone size: once; V gene: TRBV27; D gene: TRBD2; J gene: TRBJ2-1; CDR3 protein: CASSLWSYLAGGYNEQFF; CDR3 DNA: TGTGCCAGCAGTTTATGGTCATATTTAGCGGGTGGGTACAATGAGCAGTTCTTC
clone size: few; V gene: TRBV29-1; D gene: .; J gene: TRBJ2-5; CDR3 protein: CSVPGPRTVQETQYF; CDR3 DNA: TGCAGCGTTCCAGGTCCCAGGACAGTACAAGAGACCCAGTACTTC
clone size: .; V gene: TRBV4-1; D gene: .; J gene: TRBJ1-5; CDR3 protein: CASSQDTGSNQPQHF; CDR3 DNA: TGCGCCAGCAGCCAAGATACAGGTAGCAATCAGCCCCAGCATTTT
clone size: once; V gene: TRBV9; D gene: .; J gene: TRBJ1-5; CDR3 protein: CASSEDGTLNQPQHF; CDR3 DNA: TGTGCCAGCAGCGAGGACGGAACCCTCAATCAGCCCCAGCATTTT
clone size: .; V gene: TRBV10-3; D gene: .; J gene: TRBJ2-5; CDR3 protein: CAISESEGTETQYF; CDR3 DNA: TGTGCCATCAGTGAGTCCGAGGGGACAGAGACCCAGTACTTC
clone size: .; V gene: TRBV2; D gene: .; J gene: TRBJ2-7; CDR3 protein: CASITIGASSYEQYF; CDR3 DNA: TGTGCCAGCATCACAATCGGGGCCAGCTCCTACGAGCAGTACTTC
clone size: few; V gene: TRBV19; D gene: .; J gene: TRBJ1-1; CDR3 protein: CASSLEGRGAEAFF; CDR3 DNA: TGTGCCAGTAGTCTAGAGGGTCGTGGAGCTGAAGCTTTCTTT
clone size: .; V gene: TRBV10-2; D gene: TRBD2; J gene: TRBJ2-5; CDR3 protein: CASSLGLAGGDQETQYF; CDR3 DNA: TGCGCCAGCAGCCTTGGACTAGCGGGGGGCGACCAAGAGACCCAGTACTTC
clone size: .; V gene: TRBV6-5; D gene: .; J gene: TRBJ1-2; CDR3 protein: CASSYGGGYTF; CDR3 DNA: TGTGCCAGCAGTTACGGCGGGGGCTACACCTTC
clone size: few; V gene: TRBV19; D gene: TRBD1; J gene: TRBJ1-1; CDR3 protein: CASSPTGGQSEAFF; CDR3 DNA: TGTGCCAGTAGTCCTACAGGGGGCCAATCTGAAGCTTTCTTT
clone size: .; V gene: TRBV19; D gene: TRBD2; J gene: TRBJ2-3; CDR3 protein: CASSMRGGTDTQYF; CDR3 DNA: TGTGCCAGTAGTATGCGGGGGGGCACAGATACGCAGTATTTT
clone size: few; V gene: TRBV29-1; D gene: TRBD2; J gene: TRBJ2-5; CDR3 protein: CSVEFREGQETQYF; CDR3 DNA: TGCAGCGTTGAGTTCCGGGAGGGCCAAGAGACCCAGTACTTC
clone size: .; V gene: TRBV21-1; D gene: .; J gene: TRBJ2-3; CDR3 protein: CASSSRQGAPTDTQYF; CDR3 DNA: TGTGCCAGCAGCTCCCGACAGGGGGCCCCCACAGATACGCAGTATTTT
clone size: once; V gene: TRBV7-9; D gene: .; J gene: TRBJ2-7; CDR3 protein: CASSWARAGKGYEQYF; CDR3 DNA: TGTGCCAGCAGCTGGGCCAGGGCAGGGAAAGGATACGAGCAGTACTTC